Included here is one TCR beta chain sequence, with context. Authors' processing steps: Counts of nucleated cells, estimated from reference gene primer amplification, were obtained. Repertoires were generated with immunoSEQ multiplex PCR, while TCRdb's copy carries only in-frame clones and drops some. The V and J calls and clone size are taken from that table; D and trimming were inferred from the DNA. The data hold tens of thousands of clones, with around four fifths observed a single time. The sample originates from a study of blood T cell repertoires in COVID-19. At the level of the study: From the United States, Italy and Spain came samples of acute and convalescent COVID-19. The analysed material was cDNA or gDNA that came from T cells, B-cell-depleted T cells, or PBMCs.

V was clipped by 1 base and J by 3 bases, with 14 bases between them. Germline lookup yields CDR1 SGHRS and CDR2 YFSETQ. The CDR3 loop spans 15 amino acids. Sequencing used peripheral blood. The receptor's source is a man aged 80 or over with active or convalescent COVID-19. V is TRBV5-1 and J is TRBJ2-7; possible D gene TRBD2, 5 bases. The CDR3 nucleotides are TGCGCCAGCAGCTTGAGACTACCAAACGACTACGAGCAGTACTTC. As protein: CASSLRLPNDYEQYF.